What follows are 2 T cell receptor beta chains derived from one specimen sequenced in a study of blood T cell repertoires in COVID-19. Clones were sequenced by immunoSEQ multiplex PCR, and TCRdb holds only the in-frame ones, with some missing. Of 250,000 or so clones detected, about 86% appear once; the ten largest clones hold around 1.8%. Sequences were obtained from peripheral blood. The receptors were sampled from a man aged 25 to 40 with active or convalescent COVID-19.

This clone was counted only a few times. The chain's CDR3 is CASRRAAGDTIYF. For the CDR3, the DNA is TGTGCCAGCAGGAGGGCAGCCGGGGACACCATATATTTT. The chain links TRBV6-5 to TRBJ1-3; D remains unclear. Germline loops: CDR1 MNHEY, CDR2 SVGAGI. This CDR3 region has 13 residues. V was cut by 6 bases and J by 8 bases, with 14 bases left in between.

The J gene is TRBJ1-1, the V gene TRBV2, with TRBD1 identical over 8 bases. CDR3 size: 14 residues. V dropped 4 bases and J dropped 6; count of bases not matched to a gene: 7. Germline assignment: CDR1 SNHLY and CDR2 FYNNEI. The CDR3 spells CASSGEGQVAEAFF. In DNA, the CDR3 is TGTGCCAGCAGTGGGGAGGGACAGGTGGCTGAAGCTTTCTTT.